Listed below are T cell receptor beta chains from one sample, sequenced in a study of cytomegalovirus exposure and HLA in healthy donors. Profiled with immunoSEQ multiplex PCR; TCRdb holds only in-frame clones, not every one. The sample contains approximately 120,000 clones, roughly 80% of which appear only once. Sequencing input: PBMCs. The receptors come from a man between 18 and 29 years old in good health and CMV-seropositive. Each CDR3 is given with its conserved first and last residue. Fields, in order: J gene, V gene, clone size, D gene, CDR3 length, CDR3 DNA, CDR3 protein. A D gene is named only where the DNA matches it firmly. For some rows the clone size is stated as once, few or many, or as a class when expanded; others skip it.

j_call: TRBJ1-6; v_call: TRBV5-5; clone_size: -; d_call: -; cdr3_length: 16; cdr3_nt: TGTGCCAGCAGCTTCCCCGGGGGAGGGGTTGGTTCACCCCTCCACTTT; cdr3_aa: CASSFPGGGVGSPLHF
j_call: TRBJ2-7; v_call: TRBV5-6; clone_size: -; d_call: TRBD1; cdr3_length: 15; cdr3_nt: TGTGCCAGCAGCCCGCACAGGGGTAGTTCATACGAGCAGTACTTC; cdr3_aa: CASSPHRGSSYEQYF
j_call: TRBJ2-1; v_call: TRBV6-4; clone_size: -; d_call: TRBD1; cdr3_length: 12; cdr3_nt: TGTGCCAGCAGCCTGACAGGGAATGAGCAGTTCTTC; cdr3_aa: CASSLTGNEQFF
j_call: TRBJ2-3; v_call: TRBV4-1; clone_size: -; d_call: -; cdr3_length: 16; cdr3_nt: TGCGCCAGCAGCCAAAGGGGGGGAGCCATCACAGATACGCAGTATTTT; cdr3_aa: CASSQRGGAITDTQYF
j_call: TRBJ2-7; v_call: TRBV27; clone_size: -; d_call: -; cdr3_length: 13; cdr3_nt: TGTGCCAGCAGTTATGAGGCGACTGGCGAGCAGTACTTC; cdr3_aa: CASSYEATGEQYF
j_call: TRBJ2-1; v_call: TRBV6-5; clone_size: -; d_call: TRBD2; cdr3_length: 15; cdr3_nt: TGTGCCAGCAGTTACGCTAGCGGGAACTACAATGAGCAGTTCTTC; cdr3_aa: CASSYASGNYNEQFF
j_call: TRBJ2-7; v_call: TRBV5-4; clone_size: -; d_call: -; cdr3_length: 11; cdr3_nt: TGTGCCAGCAGCTCAGGGTACGAGCAGTACTTC; cdr3_aa: CASSSGYEQYF
j_call: TRBJ2-4; v_call: TRBV10-3; clone_size: -; d_call: TRBD1; cdr3_length: 16; cdr3_nt: TGTGCCATCAGTGAGTCGGCCGGGACAGGACCTACCATTCAGTACTTC; cdr3_aa: CAISESAGTGPTIQYF
j_call: TRBJ2-1; v_call: TRBV7-2; clone_size: -; d_call: TRBD1; cdr3_length: 15; cdr3_nt: TGTGCCAGCAGCTTCCGGGACAGGGGGATCGATGAGCAGTTCTTC; cdr3_aa: CASSFRDRGIDEQFF
j_call: TRBJ1-2; v_call: TRBV6-5; clone_size: once; d_call: -; cdr3_length: 12; cdr3_nt: TGTGCCAGCAGTCAGCCGGGCTATGGCTACACCTTC; cdr3_aa: CASSQPGYGYTF
j_call: TRBJ2-1; v_call: TRBV9; clone_size: -; d_call: -; cdr3_length: 16; cdr3_nt: TGTGCCAGCAGCGTAGATCAGGGGACCCTTAGTAATGAGCAGTTCTTC; cdr3_aa: CASSVDQGTLSNEQFF
j_call: TRBJ2-6; v_call: TRBV4-3; clone_size: -; d_call: TRBD2; cdr3_length: 19; cdr3_nt: TGCGCCAGCAGCCATCAGATTGGCCGGGGGGGCTCTGGGGCCAACGTCCTGACTTTC; cdr3_aa: CASSHQIGRGGSGANVLTF
j_call: TRBJ1-1; v_call: TRBV7-2; clone_size: -; d_call: -; cdr3_length: 14; cdr3_nt: TGTGCCAGCAGCTACAGTAGTGGGTCCACTGAAGCTTTCTTT; cdr3_aa: CASSYSSGSTEAFF
j_call: TRBJ1-2; v_call: TRBV7-2; clone_size: -; d_call: -; cdr3_length: 12; cdr3_nt: TGTGCCAACAGGTTTACGAGCGGTGGCTACACCTTC; cdr3_aa: CANRFTSGGYTF
j_call: TRBJ1-2; v_call: TRBV4-3; clone_size: -; d_call: TRBD1; cdr3_length: 15; cdr3_nt: TGCGCCAGCAGCCAAGAGACAGGGCCAGGCTATGGCTACACCTTC; cdr3_aa: CASSQETGPGYGYTF
j_call: TRBJ2-1; v_call: TRBV4-3; clone_size: -; d_call: -; cdr3_length: 17; cdr3_nt: TGCGCCAGCAGCCAATCTTGGACAGCTCGTAGGGGCAATGAGCAGTTCTTC; cdr3_aa: CASSQSWTARRGNEQFF
j_call: TRBJ2-7; v_call: TRBV19; clone_size: few; d_call: TRBD1; cdr3_length: 16; cdr3_nt: TGTGCCAGTAGTATAATTCGGGACAGCCCTCCATACGAGCAGTACTTC; cdr3_aa: CASSIIRDSPPYEQYF
j_call: TRBJ2-7; v_call: TRBV30; clone_size: -; d_call: -; cdr3_length: 14; cdr3_nt: TGTGCCTGGAGTGGGGAGAACCCCTCCTACGAGCAGTACTTC; cdr3_aa: CAWSGENPSYEQYF
j_call: TRBJ1-5; v_call: TRBV6-6; clone_size: once; d_call: -; cdr3_length: 15; cdr3_nt: TGTGCCAGCAGTTCTCAACGACAGGATAATCAGCCCCAGCATTTT; cdr3_aa: CASSSQRQDNQPQHF
j_call: TRBJ2-3; v_call: TRBV7-9; clone_size: once; d_call: -; cdr3_length: 11; cdr3_nt: TGTGCCGGTACTAGCACAGATACGCAGTATTTT; cdr3_aa: CAGTSTDTQYF
j_call: TRBJ2-4; v_call: TRBV4-1; clone_size: -; d_call: TRBD1; cdr3_length: 16; cdr3_nt: TGCGCCAGCAGCCAAGCGCCAGGGGGCGGGGAGAACATTCAGTACTTC; cdr3_aa: CASSQAPGGGENIQYF
j_call: TRBJ2-5; v_call: TRBV7-2; clone_size: -; d_call: TRBD2; cdr3_length: 14; cdr3_nt: TGTGCCAGCAGCCTGAGTAGCGGGGAAGAGACCCAGTACTTC; cdr3_aa: CASSLSSGEETQYF
j_call: TRBJ1-2; v_call: TRBV7-9; clone_size: -; d_call: -; cdr3_length: 18; cdr3_nt: TGTGCCAGTACGAATTCAGGACAGCGACATCGGGGTAACTATGGCTACACCTTC; cdr3_aa: CASTNSGQRHRGNYGYTF
j_call: TRBJ2-7; v_call: TRBV18; clone_size: -; d_call: TRBD2; cdr3_length: 13; cdr3_nt: TGTGCCAGCTCACCCAGCGGGACCGCCGAGCAGTACTTC; cdr3_aa: CASSPSGTAEQYF
j_call: TRBJ1-1; v_call: TRBV7-6; clone_size: -; d_call: TRBD1; cdr3_length: 16; cdr3_nt: TGTGCCAGCAGCCCCCAGACAGGGGCCATGAACACTGAAGCTTTCTTT; cdr3_aa: CASSPQTGAMNTEAFF
j_call: TRBJ1-3; v_call: TRBV18; clone_size: few; d_call: -; cdr3_length: 14; cdr3_nt: TGTGCCAGTCGTTACAGGGCAACTGGAAACACCATATATTTT; cdr3_aa: CASRYRATGNTIYF
j_call: TRBJ1-1; v_call: TRBV11-2; clone_size: -; d_call: -; cdr3_length: 15; cdr3_nt: TGTGCCAGCAGCTTAGAGGCGGCGGGGAACACTGAAGCTTTCTTT; cdr3_aa: CASSLEAAGNTEAFF
j_call: TRBJ1-2; v_call: TRBV4-1; clone_size: few; d_call: TRBD1; cdr3_length: 15; cdr3_nt: TGCGCCAGCAGCCAAGGGGACAGGCCCTACTATGGCTACACCTTC; cdr3_aa: CASSQGDRPYYGYTF
j_call: TRBJ1-1; v_call: TRBV7-9; clone_size: -; d_call: -; cdr3_length: 16; cdr3_nt: TGTGCCAGCAGCCCCCTTGGGGGGAAGGCGAGCACTGAAGCTTTCTTT; cdr3_aa: CASSPLGGKASTEAFF
j_call: TRBJ1-1; v_call: TRBV19; clone_size: -; d_call: -; cdr3_length: 15; cdr3_nt: TGTGCCAGTAGTATAGGTGAAGGTCCGGGGACTGAAGCTTTCTTT; cdr3_aa: CASSIGEGPGTEAFF
j_call: TRBJ1-5; v_call: TRBV7-7; clone_size: -; d_call: -; cdr3_length: 10; cdr3_nt: TGTGCCAGCAGCTTACAATCCCAGCATTTT; cdr3_aa: CASSLQSQHF
j_call: TRBJ1-6; v_call: TRBV5-1; clone_size: -; d_call: -; cdr3_length: 14; cdr3_nt: TGCGCCAGCAGCTTGGGACAGGACTATTCACCCCTCCACTTT; cdr3_aa: CASSLGQDYSPLHF
j_call: TRBJ2-1; v_call: TRBV10-1; clone_size: -; d_call: TRBD1; cdr3_length: 13; cdr3_nt: TGCGCCAGCAGTCCATACAGGGGTGGTGAGCAGTTCTTC; cdr3_aa: CASSPYRGGEQFF
j_call: TRBJ1-5; v_call: TRBV7-8; clone_size: -; d_call: -; cdr3_length: 17; cdr3_nt: TGTGCCAGCAGCTTAGCGAGCGTAACGGGTTTCAATCAGCCCCAGCATTTT; cdr3_aa: CASSLASVTGFNQPQHF
j_call: TRBJ1-1; v_call: TRBV5-4; clone_size: -; d_call: -; cdr3_length: 15; cdr3_nt: TGTGCCAGCAGCTCGGGAGGCAGGGGGAACACTGAAGCTTTCTTT; cdr3_aa: CASSSGGRGNTEAFF
j_call: TRBJ2-3; v_call: TRBV5-1; clone_size: -; d_call: -; cdr3_length: 14; cdr3_nt: TGCGCCAGCAGCAGGGGGACGGACACAGATACGCAGTATTTT; cdr3_aa: CASSRGTDTDTQYF
j_call: TRBJ2-5; v_call: TRBV9; clone_size: -; d_call: TRBD1; cdr3_length: 14; cdr3_nt: TGTGCCAGCAGCCTTGGGACAGCCCAAGAGACCCAGTACTTC; cdr3_aa: CASSLGTAQETQYF
j_call: TRBJ1-3; v_call: TRBV28; clone_size: -; d_call: -; cdr3_length: 17; cdr3_nt: TGTGCCAGCAGGACCCTCGACAGGCGCTATACTGGAAACACCATATATTTT; cdr3_aa: CASRTLDRRYTGNTIYF
j_call: TRBJ1-1; v_call: TRBV18; clone_size: few; d_call: TRBD1; cdr3_length: 16; cdr3_nt: TGTGCCAGCTCACCATTCGCGGCAGGGGGCTTCGCGGAAGCTTTCTTT; cdr3_aa: CASSPFAAGGFAEAFF
j_call: TRBJ2-4; v_call: TRBV11-2; clone_size: -; d_call: -; cdr3_length: 14; cdr3_nt: TGTGCCAGCAGCGCGACAGGGTTAGCGGACATTCAGTACTTC; cdr3_aa: CASSATGLADIQYF
j_call: TRBJ2-7; v_call: TRBV20-1; clone_size: -; d_call: TRBD1; cdr3_length: 11; cdr3_nt: TGCAGTGCGGGACAGGCTGACGAGCAGTACTTC; cdr3_aa: CSAGQADEQYF
j_call: TRBJ1-1; v_call: TRBV19; clone_size: -; d_call: TRBD1; cdr3_length: 13; cdr3_nt: TGTGCCAGTAGTATGGACAGGCGGGCTGAAGCTTTCTTT; cdr3_aa: CASSMDRRAEAFF
j_call: TRBJ2-7; v_call: TRBV7-8; clone_size: -; d_call: -; cdr3_length: 12; cdr3_nt: TGTGCCAGCAGCTTAGGGGGAGGCGAGCAGTACTTC; cdr3_aa: CASSLGGGEQYF
j_call: TRBJ2-3; v_call: TRBV7-2; clone_size: once; d_call: TRBD2; cdr3_length: 17; cdr3_nt: TGTGCCAGCAGCTTAGTGCCGCGGGGGGAATTCGTGGGTACGCAGTATTTT; cdr3_aa: CASSLVPRGEFVGTQYF
j_call: TRBJ2-1; v_call: TRBV7-9; clone_size: -; d_call: TRBD2; cdr3_length: 15; cdr3_nt: TGTGCCAGCAGCTTACGAAGCGGGATGGGGGGTGAGCAGTTCTTC; cdr3_aa: CASSLRSGMGGEQFF
j_call: TRBJ2-7; v_call: TRBV4-1; clone_size: -; d_call: -; cdr3_length: 15; cdr3_nt: TGCGCCAGCAGCCAAGGACCAAGGGGCCCCTACGAGCAGTACTTC; cdr3_aa: CASSQGPRGPYEQYF
j_call: TRBJ1-4; v_call: TRBV5-1; clone_size: -; d_call: -; cdr3_length: 14; cdr3_nt: TGCGCCAGCAGCCTGGACAGTTCTAATGAAAAACTGTTTTTT; cdr3_aa: CASSLDSSNEKLFF
j_call: TRBJ2-2; v_call: TRBV5-1; clone_size: once; d_call: TRBD2; cdr3_length: 17; cdr3_nt: TGCGCCAGCAGCCTCAGGACTAGCGGGAGCTTCACCGGGGAGCTGTTTTTT; cdr3_aa: CASSLRTSGSFTGELFF
j_call: TRBJ2-2; v_call: TRBV10-1; clone_size: -; d_call: TRBD1; cdr3_length: 16; cdr3_nt: TGCGCCAGCAGTGAGCAGGGGGCATCGAAGACCGGGGAGCTGTTTTTT; cdr3_aa: CASSEQGASKTGELFF
j_call: TRBJ2-3; v_call: TRBV10-3; clone_size: -; d_call: TRBD1; cdr3_length: 14; cdr3_nt: TGTGCCAGGCCGTCCGGGACAGCCACAGATACGCAGTATTTT; cdr3_aa: CARPSGTATDTQYF
j_call: TRBJ2-5; v_call: TRBV2; clone_size: -; d_call: TRBD1; cdr3_length: 13; cdr3_nt: TGTGCCAGAGCCAGGGGGATTCAAGAGACCCAGTACTTC; cdr3_aa: CARARGIQETQYF
j_call: TRBJ1-1; v_call: TRBV30; clone_size: few; d_call: TRBD1; cdr3_length: 17; cdr3_nt: TGTGCCTGGAGTGTACGCTGGTCAACAGGGGATAACACTGAAGCTTTCTTT; cdr3_aa: CAWSVRWSTGDNTEAFF
j_call: TRBJ1-1; v_call: TRBV5-4; clone_size: -; d_call: -; cdr3_length: 15; cdr3_nt: TGTGCCAGCAGCTTAGACTCGCCAATGAACACTGAAGCTTTCTTT; cdr3_aa: CASSLDSPMNTEAFF
j_call: TRBJ1-5; v_call: TRBV7-2; clone_size: -; d_call: -; cdr3_length: 15; cdr3_nt: TGTGCCAGCAGCCAAAACGCAGGACAGTCCCAGCCCCAGCATTTT; cdr3_aa: CASSQNAGQSQPQHF